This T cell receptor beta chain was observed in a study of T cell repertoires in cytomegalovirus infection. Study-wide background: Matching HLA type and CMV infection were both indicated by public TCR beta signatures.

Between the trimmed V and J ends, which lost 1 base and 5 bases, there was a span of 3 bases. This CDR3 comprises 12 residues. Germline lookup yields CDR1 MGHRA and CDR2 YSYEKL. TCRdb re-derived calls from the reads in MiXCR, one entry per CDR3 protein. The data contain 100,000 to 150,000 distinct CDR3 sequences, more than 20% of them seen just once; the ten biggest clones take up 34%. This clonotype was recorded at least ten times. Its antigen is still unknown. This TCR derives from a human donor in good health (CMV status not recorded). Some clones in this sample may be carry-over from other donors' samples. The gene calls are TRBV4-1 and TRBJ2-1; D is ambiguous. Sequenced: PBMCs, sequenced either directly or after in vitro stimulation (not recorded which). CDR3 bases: TGCGCCAGCAGCCAAGGTCACAATGAGCAGTTCTTC. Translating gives CASSQGHNEQFF.